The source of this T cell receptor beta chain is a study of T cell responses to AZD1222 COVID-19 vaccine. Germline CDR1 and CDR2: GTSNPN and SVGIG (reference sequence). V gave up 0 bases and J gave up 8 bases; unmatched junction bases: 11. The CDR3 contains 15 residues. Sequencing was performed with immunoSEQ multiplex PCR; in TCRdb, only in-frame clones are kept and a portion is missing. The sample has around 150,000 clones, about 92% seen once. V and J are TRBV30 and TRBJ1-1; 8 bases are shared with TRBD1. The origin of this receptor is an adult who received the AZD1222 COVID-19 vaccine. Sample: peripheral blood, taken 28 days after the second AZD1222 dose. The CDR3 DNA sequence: TGTGCCTGGAGTGTACCCCCCTCCGACAGGGGCGAAGCTTTCTTT. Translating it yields CAWSVPPSDRGEAFF.